These 18 T cell receptor beta chains were all obtained from the same sample, sequenced in a study of human T cells and chemical hapten exposure. MiXCR was run by TCRdb on the RACE reads, yielding one entry per CDR3 protein. The sample yields roughly 380,000 distinct CDR3 sequences, about 5.1% seen once. Regarding time point: pre-sensitization, week 0. As to treatment: therapeutic diphenylcyclopropenone sensitization with weekly scalp DPC. The source was whole blood, collected in connection with sensitization to the hapten diphenylcyclopropenone (DPC). The receptors were sampled from a woman aged 45-65 years with alopecia areata. Some clones in this sample may be carry-over from other donors' samples.

This clonotype has a count of ten or more. The chain couples TRBV7-9 to TRBJ2-5; D not resolved. Per germline, CDR1 SEHNR and CDR2 FQNEAQ (reference sequence). The CDR3 has 12 residues. V shed 7 bases and J shed 11 bases, with 17 bases lying between them. The CDR3 DNA is TGTGCCAGCACCATCGGCTCCCGGGCTCAGTACTTC. Its translation is CASTIGSRAQYF.

This clonotype was seen ten or more times. This chain connects TRBV11-2 to TRBJ2-1; D gene ambiguous. Germline V gives CDR1 SGHAT, CDR2 FQNNGV. V was shortened by 1 base and J by 4 bases, with 5 bases between the two germline ends. This CDR3 region has 13 residues. In nucleotides, the CDR3 is TGTGCCAGCAGCTTAGGCCTTTACAATGAGCAGTTCTTC. Encoded protein: CASSLGLYNEQFF. Variable domain in full (rest from reference TRBV11-2 and TRBJ2-1): EAGVAQSPRYKIIEKRQSVAFWCNPISGHATLYWYQQILGQGPKLLIQFQNNGVVDDSQLPKDRFSAERLKGVDSTLKIQPAKLEDSAVYLCASSLGLYNEQFFGPGTRLTVL.

V and J are TRBV12-3 or TRBV12-4 and TRBJ2-2; weak D call: TRBD1 (6 bases). The CDR3 has 13 residues. With 6 bases removed from V and 7 bases from J, the gap between germline ends came to 12 bases. CDR3 loop: CASSVLGGGELFF. The CDR3 DNA reads as TGTGCCAGCAGCGTACTAGGGGGCGGGGAGCTGTTTTTT.

The chain uses TRBV9 and TRBJ2-1, with a possible D match to TRBD2 (7 bases). V lost 3 bases, J lost 5 bases, and 9 bases lay in between. CDR3 length equals 13 residues. Germline V lookup: CDR1 SGDLS, CDR2 YYNGEE. CDR3 sequence: CASSEGGNNEQFF. The DNA for the CDR3 is TGTGCCAGCAGCGAGGGGGGGAACAATGAGCAGTTCTTC.

This clonotype turned up a few times. V and J are TRBV7-2 and TRBJ2-3; D possibly uses TRBD1 or TRBD2 (5 bases each). This CDR3 contains 16 residues. The ends were cut back, 5 bases at V and 0 bases at J, with 15 bases in the middle. CDR1 and CDR2 (germline): SGHTA, FQGNSA. The CDR3 DNA reads as TGTGCCAGCAGCCAAACCGGGACCGTAAGCACAGATACGCAGTATTTT. This encodes CASSQTGTVSTDTQYF.

This clonotype was recorded at least ten times. The chain links TRBV12-5 to TRBJ1-5; no reliable D call. From germline, CDR1 is LGHNT and CDR2 FRNRAP. The CDR3 totals 13 residues. V lost 1 base, J lost 5 bases, and 6 bases lay in between. The CDR3 DNA reads TGTGCTAGTGGTTTGGACGACGATCAGCCCCAGCATTTT. It translates to CASGLDDDQPQHF.

This clonotype was counted many times. The V gene is TRBV5-5, the J gene TRBJ2-5, with 11 bases fitting TRBD2. The germline V gene has CDR1 SGHKS and CDR2 YYEKEE (reference sequence). With V trimmed by 0 bases and J by 1 base, 2 bases remained unmatched. The CDR3 totals 16 residues. CDR3 loop: CASSLALAGAQETQYF. The CDR3, as DNA: TGTGCCAGCAGCTTGGCACTAGCGGGGGCCCAAGAGACCCAGTACTTC.

The sample holds a few counts of this clonotype. The chain couples TRBV12-3 or TRBV12-4 to TRBJ1-2; possible D gene TRBD1, 6 bases. CDR3 size: 13 residues. V was pared by 7 bases and J by 8 bases, with 17 bases between. The CDR3 sequence is CASTPQGLGGYTF. The DNA for the CDR3 is TGTGCCAGCACTCCTCAGGGGCTCGGGGGCTACACCTTC.

In regard to this clonotype: A much larger clone differs from this one at a single base, so this may be a read error. This sequence joins TRBV14 and TRBJ1-2; no firm D call. This CDR3 contains 13 residues. Germline CDR1 and CDR2: SGHDN and FVKESK. In DNA, the CDR3 is TGTGCCAGCAGCCCGGACCGCTTCTATGGCTTCACCTTC. Protein: CASSPDRFYGFTF.

In this sample, this clonotype turned up many times. The chain is built from TRBV20-1 and TRBJ2-3; either TRBD1 or TRBD2 may supply D (7 bases each). The CDR3 totals 15 residues. The germline V and J ends were trimmed by 5 bases and 4 bases, with 19 bases remaining between them. The germline gives CDR1 DFQATT, CDR2 SNEGSKA (reference sequence). For the CDR3, the DNA is TGCAGTGCTTCCCCTATACAGGGGAGGGCAGATACGCAGTATTTT. Translation gives CSASPIQGRADTQYF.

This clonotype appeared many times. The chain is built from TRBV5-6 and TRBJ1-6; 9 positions match TRBD1. Trimming at V came to 5 bases and at J to 9 bases, leaving 6 bases not matched to a gene. The germline gives CDR1 SGHDT, CDR2 YYEEEE. The CDR3 is made up of 14 amino acids. DNA for the CDR3: TGTGCCAGCAGTGCCGTGGACAGGGGTTCACCCCTCCACTTT. Protein: CASSAVDRGSPLHF.

This clonotype was seen many times. The chain uses TRBV20-1 and TRBJ2-7; weak D call: TRBD2 (5 bases). The CDR3 has 13 residues. The germline V gene encodes CDR1 DFQATT and CDR2 SNEGSKA (reference sequence). Trimming stripped 3 bases from V and 0 bases from J, with 9 bases between. As DNA, the CDR3 is TGCAGTGCTAGTCTAGCTAGCTCCTACGAGCAGTACTTC. Its protein is CSASLASSYEQYF.

The chain combines TRBV5-6 with TRBJ2-7; D may be TRBD1 (5 bases). Trimming left V 0 bases short and J 2 bases short, with 15 bases between. Germline V gene lookup returns CDR1 SGHDT and CDR2 YYEEEE. The CDR3 runs 16 residues. CDR3 sequence: CASSLVSWGSTYEQYF. The CDR3 nucleotides are TGTGCCAGCAGCTTGGTGTCCTGGGGCAGTACCTACGAGCAGTACTTC.

On this clonotype: A read error may be the cause here, since a much bigger clone is one base away. V is TRBV24-1 and J is TRBJ2-7; D call uncertain. Germline V gene data show CDR1 as KGHDR and CDR2 as SFDVKD. This CDR3 is 13 amino acids long. CDR3 DNA: TGTCCCACCAGCCTGACCGGTACCTACGAGCAGTACTTC. Residues: CPTSLTGTYEQYF.

In this sample, this clonotype turned up many times. The chain carries TRBV28 and TRBJ2-7, with a weak D call TRBD2 (6 bases). Germline-derived CDR1 and CDR2 are MDHEN and SYDVKM. CDR3 length: 14 amino acids. Trimming shortened V by 6 bases and J by 3 bases, and 15 bases separated the two germline ends. The CDR3 reads CASSLRGIHYEQYF. The CDR3 DNA reads TGTGCCAGCAGCCTTCGGGGGATCCACTACGAGCAGTACTTC.

This clonotype was observed at least ten times. The V gene is TRBV5-4, the J gene TRBJ2-3; D call uncertain. The CDR3 sequence is 15 residues long. Germline values: CDR1 SGHNT, CDR2 YYREEE (reference sequence). Trimming shortened V by 6 bases and J by 1 base, and 15 bases separated the two germline ends. In DNA, the CDR3 is TGTGCCAGCACCGCACGGGCTTCGGGCACAGATACGCAGTATTTT. Translation gives CASTARASGTDTQYF.

There are a few counts of this clonotype. The V gene is TRBV7-6, the J gene TRBJ2-6; D may be TRBD1 or TRBD2 (6 bases each). Germline V gene lookup returns CDR1 SGHVS and CDR2 FNYEAQ. Deletions cut 5 bases from V and 6 bases from J, with 11 bases between. The CDR3 loop spans 14 amino acids. CDR3 coding DNA: TGTGCCAGCAGCGTTAGGGGGGAGGCCAACGTCCTGACTTTC. Encoded protein: CASSVRGEANVLTF. Using reference TRBV7-6 and TRBJ2-6 for the parts outside the CDR3, the full variable domain is GAGVSQSPRYKVTKRGQDVALRCDPISGHVSLYWYRQALGQGPEFLTYFNYEAQQDKSGLPNDRFSAERPEGSISTLTIQRTEQRDSAMYRCASSVRGEANVLTFGAGSRLTVL.

This chain links TRBV9 with TRBJ2-3; 7 bases fit TRBD2. From germline, CDR1 is SGDLS and CDR2 YYNGEE. The length of the CDR3 is 16 residues. V lost 3 bases, J lost 3 bases, and 10 bases stayed unmatched. This CDR3 is CASSAGGGSLTDTQYF. The CDR3 DNA is TGTGCCAGCAGCGCTGGGGGGGGTAGTTTAACAGATACGCAGTATTTT. Based on the CDR3 plus reference TRBV9 and TRBJ2-3, the full variable domain is DSGVTQTPKHLITATGQRVTLRCSPRSGDLSVYWYQQSLDQGLQFLIQYYNGEERAKGNILERFSAQQFPDLHSELNLSSLELGDSALYFCASSAGGGSLTDTQYFGPGTRLTVL.